The 9 T cell receptor beta chains in this list originate from one sample, sequenced in a study of spatial heterogeneity in lung cancer. Time point of the sample: sample taken at primary tumor resection. TCRdb reanalysed the 5' RACE reads using MiXCR and keeps one entry per CDR3 protein. The sample holds around 87,000 distinct CDR3 sequences, approximately 12% seen once. Source: PBMCs, taken at surgery. These receptors came from a male donor with early-stage non-small cell lung cancer.

In this sample, this clonotype turned up a few times. The chain uses TRBV11-1 and TRBJ2-3, with 7 bases aligning to TRBD1. V lost 3 bases and J lost 1; bases outside the gene matches: 4. This CDR3 contains 15 residues. CDR1 is SGHAT and CDR2 is FQDESV in the germline V gene (reference sequence). The CDR3: CASSFDRAGTDTQYF. CDR3 DNA sequence: TGTGCCAGCAGCTTTGACAGGGCGGGCACAGATACGCAGTATTTT.

The J gene is TRBJ2-7, the V gene TRBV11-2; perhaps TRBD1 as D (5 bases). Germline V gene lookup returns CDR1 SGHAT and CDR2 FQNNGV. V was trimmed by 5 bases and J by 1 base, leaving 15 bases between them. The CDR3 loop spans 15 amino acids. CDR3 amino acids: CASSPRQRTSYEQYF. The CDR3 DNA reads as TGTGCCAGCAGCCCTAGACAGCGAACTTCCTACGAGCAGTACTTC.

The rearrangement joins TRBV7-9 to TRBJ2-1; D call uncertain. The CDR3 contains 14 residues. The germline V gene encodes CDR1 SEHNR and CDR2 FQNEAQ (reference sequence). Trimming shortened V by 1 base and J by 5 bases, and 9 bases separated the two germline ends. The CDR3 reads CASSLVLGHNEQFF. The CDR3 nucleotides read TGTGCCAGCAGCTTAGTTCTGGGCCACAATGAGCAGTTCTTC.

This clonotype was seen a handful of times. The chain combines TRBV27 with TRBJ2-7; the match to TRBD2 covers 10 bases. Unmatched junction bases numbered 5, after V lost 6 bases and J lost 0 bases. This CDR3 has 15 residues. Per germline, CDR1 MNHEY and CDR2 SMNVEV (reference sequence). CDR3 residues: CASRIWTSGSYEQYF. In DNA, the CDR3 is TGTGCCAGCAGGATTTGGACTAGCGGCTCCTACGAGCAGTACTTC.

This clonotype was observed many times. The chain joins TRBV7-3 to TRBJ2-3; D is uncertain. The CDR3 spans 14 residues. V lost 2 bases and J 0 bases, leaving 6 bases between the germline ends. CDR1 SGHTA and CDR2 FQGTGA come from the germline V gene. The CDR3 loop is CASSLAQSTDTQYF. DNA for the CDR3: TGTGCCAGCAGCTTAGCACAAAGCACAGATACGCAGTATTTT.

This clonotype was recorded a few times. The chain employs TRBV28 and TRBJ1-4, with D perhaps TRBD1 (6 bases). Germline CDR1 MDHEN, CDR2 SYDVKM. Trimming took off 3 bases at V and 11 bases at J, with 13 bases between the two ends. This CDR3 spans 13 amino acids. CDR3 DNA: TGTGCCAGCAGTTTTTGGACAGTCGGGAAACTGTTTTTT. Its protein product is CASSFWTVGKLFF.

This clonotype was counted only a few times. CDR3 in amino acids: CASSIGGDTGELFF. The DNA of the CDR3 is TGTGCCAGTAGTATCGGCGGGGACACCGGGGAGCTGTTTTTT. This chain joins TRBV19 and TRBJ2-2; possibly TRBD2 for D (6 bases). This CDR3 spans 14 amino acids. The germline V and J ends were trimmed by 3 bases and 3 bases, with 8 bases remaining between them. Germline V gene sequence: CDR1 LNHDA, CDR2 SQIVND (reference sequence). Full variable domain (missing parts from reference TRBV19 and TRBJ2-2): DGGITQSPKYLFRKEGQNVTLSCEQNLNHDAMYWYRQDPGQGLRLIYYSQIVNDFQKGDIAEGYSVSREKKESFPLTVTSAQKNPTAFYLCASSIGGDTGELFFGEGSRLTVL.

The chain links TRBV6-5 to TRBJ2-3, with a weak D call TRBD1 (6 bases). Per the germline V gene, CDR1 is MNHEY and CDR2 is SVGAGI. V shed 2 bases and J shed 7 bases, with 7 bases lying between them. The CDR3 covers 12 residues. The CDR3 coding sequence is TGTGCCAGCAGTTACGACAGGAATACGCAGTATTTT. It codes for CASSYDRNTQYF.

This clonotype occurred many times. This chain links TRBV6-5 with TRBJ2-7; the D gene is possibly TRBD1 (5 bases). This CDR3 contains 18 residues. Germline lookup yields CDR1 MNHEY and CDR2 SVGAGI. V lost 5 bases, J lost 5 bases, and 28 bases lay in between. CDR3 amino acids: CASSQKPPGQGFRDEQYF. The CDR3 region has the DNA TGTGCCAGCAGTCAAAAACCACCAGGGCAGGGATTTAGAGACGAGCAGTACTTC.